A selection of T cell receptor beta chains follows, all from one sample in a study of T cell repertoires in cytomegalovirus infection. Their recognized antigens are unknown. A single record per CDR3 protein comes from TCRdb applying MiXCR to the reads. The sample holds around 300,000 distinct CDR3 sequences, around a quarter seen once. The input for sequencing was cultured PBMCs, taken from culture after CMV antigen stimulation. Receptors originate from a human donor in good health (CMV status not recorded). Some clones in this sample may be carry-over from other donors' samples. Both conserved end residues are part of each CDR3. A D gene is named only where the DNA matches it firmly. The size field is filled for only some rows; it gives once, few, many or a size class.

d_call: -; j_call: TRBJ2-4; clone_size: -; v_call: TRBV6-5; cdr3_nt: TGTGCCAGCAGTTACGACAGGGCCAAAAACATTCAGTACTTC; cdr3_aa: CASSYDRAKNIQYF
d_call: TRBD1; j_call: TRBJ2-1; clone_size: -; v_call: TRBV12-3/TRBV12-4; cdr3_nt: TGTGCCAGCACCATATCCGGGACAGGGAACAATGAGCAGTTCTTC; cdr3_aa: CASTISGTGNNEQFF
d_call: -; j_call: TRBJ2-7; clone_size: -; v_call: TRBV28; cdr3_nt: TGTGCCAGCAGTTTGGGGGCGCTTTTCGAGCAGTACTTC; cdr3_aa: CASSLGALFEQYF
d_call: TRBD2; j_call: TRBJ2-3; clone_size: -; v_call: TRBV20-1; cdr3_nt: TGCAGTGCTAGAGATAATGCTAGCGGGAGCCCAGATACGCAGTATTTT; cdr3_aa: CSARDNASGSPDTQYF
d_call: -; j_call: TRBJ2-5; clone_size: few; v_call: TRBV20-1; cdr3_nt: TGCAGTGCAAAGAGTCAAGAGACCCAGTACTTC; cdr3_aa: CSAKSQETQYF
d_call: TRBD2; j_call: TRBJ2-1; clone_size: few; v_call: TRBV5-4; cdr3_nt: TGTGCCAGCAGCCAATCCGGGACTAGCAGCCATGAGCAGTTCTTC; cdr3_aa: CASSQSGTSSHEQFF
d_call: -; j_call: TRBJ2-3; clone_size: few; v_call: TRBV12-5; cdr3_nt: TGTGCTAGTGGCCAAACAGGGCCAGATACGCAGTATTTT; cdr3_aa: CASGQTGPDTQYF
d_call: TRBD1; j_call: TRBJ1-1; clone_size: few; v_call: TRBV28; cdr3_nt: TGTGCCAGCAGTCCCCCAGGGACAGCGGCTTTTTTCTTT; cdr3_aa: CASSPPGTAAFFF
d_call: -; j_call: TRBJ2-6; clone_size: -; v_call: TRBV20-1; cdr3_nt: TGCAGTGCTAGAAAAGGGTTAAGCTCTGGAGCCAACGTCCTGACTTTC; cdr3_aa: CSARKGLSSGANVLTF
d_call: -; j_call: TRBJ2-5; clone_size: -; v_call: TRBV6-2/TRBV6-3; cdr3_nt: TGTGCCAGCACCCCTGGGGCCAGGAGGGCCTCTGAAGAGACCCAGTACTTC; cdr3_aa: CASTPGARRASEETQYF
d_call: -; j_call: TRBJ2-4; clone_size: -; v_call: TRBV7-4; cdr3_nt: TGTGCCAGCAGCTTAAATTTTCTAAACATTCAGTACTTC; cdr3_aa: CASSLNFLNIQYF
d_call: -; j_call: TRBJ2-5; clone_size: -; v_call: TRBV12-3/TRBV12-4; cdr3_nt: TGTGCCAGCAGCTGGGGGGTGGGGGAGACCCAGTACTTC; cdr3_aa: CASSWGVGETQYF
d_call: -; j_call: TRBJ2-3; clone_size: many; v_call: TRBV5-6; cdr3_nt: TGTGCCAGCAGCTTGGGACTTACGGGACTCAGCACAGATACGCAGTATTTT; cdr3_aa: CASSLGLTGLSTDTQYF
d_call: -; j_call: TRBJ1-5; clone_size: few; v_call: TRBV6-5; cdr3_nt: TGTGCCAGCAGTACAGGGAGGGGTGGCAATCAGCCCCAGCATTTT; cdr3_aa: CASSTGRGGNQPQHF
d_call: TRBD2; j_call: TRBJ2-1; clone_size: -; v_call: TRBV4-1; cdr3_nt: TGCGCCAGCAGCCAAGAACTAGCGGGACGTGATGAGCAGTTCTTC; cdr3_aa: CASSQELAGRDEQFF
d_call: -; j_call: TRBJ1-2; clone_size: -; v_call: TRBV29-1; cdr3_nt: TGCAGCGTTACGGGAAGTAACTATGGCTACACCTTC; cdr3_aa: CSVTGSNYGYTF
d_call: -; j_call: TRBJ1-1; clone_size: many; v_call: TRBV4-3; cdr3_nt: TGCGCCAGCAGCCAAGACCGAGGGGTGCCCGACCACTTTATGAACACTGAAGCTTTCTTT; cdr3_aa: CASSQDRGVPDHFMNTEAFF
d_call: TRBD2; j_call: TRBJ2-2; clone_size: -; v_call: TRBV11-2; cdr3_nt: TGTGCCAGCAGCAAAGGGTTTAGCGGGAGAGATTACACCGGGGAGCTGTTTTTT; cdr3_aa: CASSKGFSGRDYTGELFF
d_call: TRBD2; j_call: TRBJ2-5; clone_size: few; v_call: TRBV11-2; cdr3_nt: TGTGCCAGCGCTCAAGGGACTAGCGGGAGTTTGGAGACCCAGTACTTC; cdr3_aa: CASAQGTSGSLETQYF
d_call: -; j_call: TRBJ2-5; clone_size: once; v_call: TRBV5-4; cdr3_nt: TGTGCCAGCAGCTCGGGGGGCGTAGGACAGGAAAAGACCCAGTACTTC; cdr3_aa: CASSSGGVGQEKTQYF
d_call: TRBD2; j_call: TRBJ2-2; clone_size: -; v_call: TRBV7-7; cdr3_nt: TGTGCCATCCCGGGACTAGCAAGCTCTCACACCGGGGAGCTGTTTTTT; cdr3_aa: CAIPGLASSHTGELFF
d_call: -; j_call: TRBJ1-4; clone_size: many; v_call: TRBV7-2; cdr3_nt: TGTGCCAGCAGCTTAAGTGGAACTAATGAAAAACTGTTTTTT; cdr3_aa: CASSLSGTNEKLFF
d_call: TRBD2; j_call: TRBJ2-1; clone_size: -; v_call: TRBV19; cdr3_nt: TGTGCCAGTAGTCCGACTAGCGGGTTCTATGAGCAGTTCTTC; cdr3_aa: CASSPTSGFYEQFF
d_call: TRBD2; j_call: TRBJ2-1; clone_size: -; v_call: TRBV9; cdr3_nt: TGTGCCAGCAGTGCCGGGGGGAGCTCCTACAATGAGCAGTTCTTC; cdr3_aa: CASSAGGSSYNEQFF
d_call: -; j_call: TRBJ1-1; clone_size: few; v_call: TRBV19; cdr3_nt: TGTGCCAGTAGTATTAGCGGTTCCATGAACACTGAAGCTTTCTTT; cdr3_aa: CASSISGSMNTEAFF
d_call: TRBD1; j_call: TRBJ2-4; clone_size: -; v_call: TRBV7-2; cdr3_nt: TGTGCCAACAGCCCGGGGACAGGGGTAATTAACATTCAGTACTTC; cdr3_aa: CANSPGTGVINIQYF
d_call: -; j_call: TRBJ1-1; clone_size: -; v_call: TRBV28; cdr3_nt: TGTGCCAGCAAGCCAGGAGATTCTAGAAACACTGAAGCTTTCTTT; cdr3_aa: CASKPGDSRNTEAFF
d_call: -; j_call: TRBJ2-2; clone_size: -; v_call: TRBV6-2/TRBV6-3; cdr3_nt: TGTGCCAGCACCCGGTCAGGGGGGGCGCAAACCGGGGAGCTGTTTTTT; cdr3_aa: CASTRSGGAQTGELFF
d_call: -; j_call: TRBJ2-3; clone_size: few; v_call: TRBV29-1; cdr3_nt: TGCAGCGTGGGGACTCCCACAGATACGCAGTATTTT; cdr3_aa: CSVGTPTDTQYF
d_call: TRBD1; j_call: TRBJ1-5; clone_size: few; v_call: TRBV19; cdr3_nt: TGTGCCGGGGGACAGGGACATCAGCCCCAGCATTTT; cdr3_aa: CAGGQGHQPQHF
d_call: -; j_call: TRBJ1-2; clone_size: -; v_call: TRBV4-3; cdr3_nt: TGCGCCAGCAGCCAAGATCGGGGGATGGTTGGAGGCTACACCTTC; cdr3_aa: CASSQDRGMVGGYTF
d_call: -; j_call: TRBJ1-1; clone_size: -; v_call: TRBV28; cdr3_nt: TGTGCCACTCTACGAGGGCAGTCAGAAGCTTTCTTT; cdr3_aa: CATLRGQSEAFF
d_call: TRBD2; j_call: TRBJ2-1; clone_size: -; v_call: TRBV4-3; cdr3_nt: TGCGCCAGCAGCCAAGATCATCGCCTAGCGGGGGGCAATGAGCAGTTCTTC; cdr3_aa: CASSQDHRLAGGNEQFF
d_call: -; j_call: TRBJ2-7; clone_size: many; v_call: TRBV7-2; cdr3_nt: TGTGCCAGCAATTCAGGGGACTTCAAGGGCTACGAGCAGTACTTC; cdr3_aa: CASNSGDFKGYEQYF
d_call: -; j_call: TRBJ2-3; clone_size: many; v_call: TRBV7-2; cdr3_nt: TGTGCCAGCAGCCTCCAAGCTCCTACAAGCACAGATACGCAGTATTTT; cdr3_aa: CASSLQAPTSTDTQYF
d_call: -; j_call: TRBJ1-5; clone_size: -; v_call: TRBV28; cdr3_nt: TGTGCCAGCAGTTTTAGTGGGGGAATAGGTCAGCCCCAGCATTTT; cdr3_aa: CASSFSGGIGQPQHF
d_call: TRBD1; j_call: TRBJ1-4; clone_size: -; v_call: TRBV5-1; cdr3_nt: TGCGCCAGCAGCGCGGGACAGGGGGGAGAAAAACTGTTTTTT; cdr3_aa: CASSAGQGGEKLFF
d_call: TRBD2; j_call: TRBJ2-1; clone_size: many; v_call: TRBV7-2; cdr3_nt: TGTGCCAGCAGCTTAGCGCAACTAGCGGGGCGCCACAATGAGCAGTTCTTC; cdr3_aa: CASSLAQLAGRHNEQFF
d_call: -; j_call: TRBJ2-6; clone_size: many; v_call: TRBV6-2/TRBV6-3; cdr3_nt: TGTGCCAGCAGTTACGGTGACTCTGGGGCCAACGTCCTGACTTTC; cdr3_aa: CASSYGDSGANVLTF
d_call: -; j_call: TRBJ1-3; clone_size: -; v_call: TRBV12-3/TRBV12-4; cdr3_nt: TGTGCCAGCAGTCCTTCGACAGACCCTGGAAACACCATATATTTT; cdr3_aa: CASSPSTDPGNTIYF
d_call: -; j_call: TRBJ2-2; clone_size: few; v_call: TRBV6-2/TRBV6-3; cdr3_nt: TGTGCCAGCAGTTACGGAGGGACCGCGAACACCGGGGAGCTGTTTTTT; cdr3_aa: CASSYGGTANTGELFF
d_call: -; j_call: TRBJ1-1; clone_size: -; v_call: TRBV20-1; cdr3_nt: TGCAGTGCTAGAGAGGGGGGGACTGAAGCTTTCTTT; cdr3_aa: CSAREGGTEAFF
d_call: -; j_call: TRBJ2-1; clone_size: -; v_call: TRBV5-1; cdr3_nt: TGCGCCAGCAGCGACTACGGGTACAATGAGCAGTTCTTC; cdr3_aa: CASSDYGYNEQFF
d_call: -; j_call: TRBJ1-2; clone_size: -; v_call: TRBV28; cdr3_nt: TGTGCCAGCAGTTTTGCAGGGAACGGCTACACCTTC; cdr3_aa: CASSFAGNGYTF
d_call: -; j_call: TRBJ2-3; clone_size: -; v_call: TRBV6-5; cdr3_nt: TGTGCCAGCAGTTACTCTAGCGATAGCTACACAGATACGCAGTATTTT; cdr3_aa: CASSYSSDSYTDTQYF
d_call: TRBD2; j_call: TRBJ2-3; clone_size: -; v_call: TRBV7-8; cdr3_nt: TGTGTCAGCGTTCCCGTAGCGGGAGTCGGAGTCGGGGGCACAGATACGCAGTATTTT; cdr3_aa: CVSVPVAGVGVGGTDTQYF
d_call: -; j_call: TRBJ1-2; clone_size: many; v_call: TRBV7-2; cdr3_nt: TGTGCCAGCAGCTTAACGGGTAGCTATGGCTACACCTTC; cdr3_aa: CASSLTGSYGYTF
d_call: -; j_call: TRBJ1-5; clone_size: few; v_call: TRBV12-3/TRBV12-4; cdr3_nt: TGTGCCAGCAGTTCTGAGGCGGGGCGGCAGCCCCAGCATTTT; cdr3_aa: CASSSEAGRQPQHF
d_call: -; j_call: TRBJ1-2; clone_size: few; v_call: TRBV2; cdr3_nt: TGTGCCAGCAGTGTGGGAGCGGCCAACTATGGCTACACCTTC; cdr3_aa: CASSVGAANYGYTF
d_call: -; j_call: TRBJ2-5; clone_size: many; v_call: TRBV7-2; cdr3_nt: TGTGCCAGCAGCTTAGCGCTTGGAGGGCCCGGGGAGACCCAGTACTTC; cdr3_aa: CASSLALGGPGETQYF
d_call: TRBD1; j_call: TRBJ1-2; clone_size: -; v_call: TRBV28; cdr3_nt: TGTGCCAGCAGTTGGGGGACAGCTTCCGGCTACACCTTC; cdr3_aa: CASSWGTASGYTF
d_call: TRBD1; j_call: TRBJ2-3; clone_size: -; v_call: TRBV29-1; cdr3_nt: TGCAGCGTTAGGGGACAGGGGGTCTCAGATACGCAGTATTTT; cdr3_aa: CSVRGQGVSDTQYF
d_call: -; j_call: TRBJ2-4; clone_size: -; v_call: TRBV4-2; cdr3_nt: TGTGCCAGCAGCCAAATGCTAGAGGCCAAAAACATTCAGTACTTC; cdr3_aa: CASSQMLEAKNIQYF
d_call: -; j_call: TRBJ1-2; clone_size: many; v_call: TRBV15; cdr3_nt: TGTGCCACCAGCAGAGATGGCCGGAATGGCTACACCTTC; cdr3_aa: CATSRDGRNGYTF
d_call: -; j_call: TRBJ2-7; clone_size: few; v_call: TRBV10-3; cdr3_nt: TGTGCCACCAACCCAAGACCCAAATCCTACGAGCAGTACTTC; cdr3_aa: CATNPRPKSYEQYF